One sample yielded the 20 T cell receptor beta chains listed below, sequenced in a study of CD8 T cells in Susac syndrome. Random hexamers primed reverse transcription of about 0.45 to 1 ug RNA. TCRdb reprocessed the immunoSEQ multiplex PCR reads via MiXCR and lists one record per CDR3 protein. Here the sample spans under 200,000 distinct CDR3 sequences, over 75% being singletons. Sequences were obtained from CD4+ T cells from PBMCs. Receptor source: a human donor with Susac syndrome.

This chain connects TRBV4-1 to TRBJ1-4; D call uncertain. CDR3 length: 16 amino acids. V was cut by 0 bases and J by 8 bases, with 16 bases left in between. Germline lookup yields CDR1 MGHRA and CDR2 YSYEKL. In DNA form, the CDR3 reads TGCGCCAGCAGCCAAGATTCGAGTAGGGTTTGGGAAAAACTGTTTTTT. This translates into CASSQDSSRVWEKLFF.

The chain links TRBV29-1 to TRBJ2-5; 8 bases match TRBD2. Germline CDR1 is SQVTM and CDR2 is ANQGSEA. This CDR3 has 13 residues. Trimming removed 4 bases from V and 4 bases from J; junction bases left unmatched: 5. As DNA, the CDR3 is TGCAGCGTTGTCCGGCGGGGGGTAGAGACCCAGTACTTC. Translation gives CSVVRRGVETQYF. Together with reference TRBV29-1 and TRBJ2-5, the CDR3 gives the full variable domain: SAVISQKPSRDICQRGTSLTIQCQVDSQVTMMFWYRQQPGQSLTLIATANQGSEATYESGFVIDKFPISRPNLTFSTLTVSNMSPEDSSIYLCSVVRRGVETQYFGPGTRLLVL.

This clonotype was counted a single time. The chain employs TRBV9 and TRBJ2-2; D is possibly TRBD1 (5 bases). The CDR3 totals 16 residues. V was trimmed by 0 bases and J by 7 bases, leaving 16 bases between them. The germline V gene has CDR1 SGDLS and CDR2 YYNGEE. In DNA form, the CDR3 reads TGTGCCAGCAGCGTAGAGAACACGTGGGGCGGCGGGGAGCTGTTTTTT. Residues: CASSVENTWGGGELFF.

This chain uses TRBV10-3 with TRBJ2-3; 7 bases map to TRBD2. Germline V gene data show CDR1 as ENHRY and CDR2 as SYGVKD. This CDR3 region has 13 residues. Trimming removed 8 bases from V and 4 bases from J; junction bases left unmatched: 6. The CDR3: CAIRGAGADTQYF. The CDR3 DNA follows: TGTGCCATCCGAGGGGCGGGGGCAGATACGCAGTATTTT.

CDR3 sequence (DNA): TGCGCCAGCAGCTTGGGTCGGGACAGGGCCTACAATGAGCAGTTCTTC. This sequence encodes CASSLGRDRAYNEQFF. The genes are TRBV5-1 and TRBJ2-1; 9 bases match TRBD1. The CDR3 runs 16 residues. CDR1 and CDR2 from the germline V gene are SGHRS and YFSETQ. V shed 0 bases, J shed 2 bases, and the junction held 3 bases outside the gene matches.

The J gene is TRBJ2-5, the V gene TRBV10-3; a weak D match, TRBD2 (5 bases). The germline V and J ends were trimmed by 6 bases and 5 bases, with 19 bases remaining between them. CDR1 is ENHRY and CDR2 is SYGVKD in the germline V gene. This CDR3 has 15 residues. CDR3: CAIRDQRQPRETQYF. As DNA, the CDR3 is TGTGCCATCAGGGACCAGCGGCAGCCCAGGGAGACCCAGTACTTC.

This clonotype was observed a handful of times. The rearrangement joins TRBV6-6 to TRBJ2-3; D gene ambiguous. The germline gives CDR1 MNHNY, CDR2 SVGAGI (reference sequence). The CDR3 is made up of 12 amino acids. Trimming removed 6 bases from V and 5 bases from J, with 9 bases in between. The CDR3: CASSLSRDTQYF. CDR3 nucleotides: TGTGCCAGCAGCCTCTCGAGAGATACGCAGTATTTT.

CDR3 in DNA: TGCGCCAGCAGCCAGGGACAAAACTATGGCTACACCTTC. This gives the protein CASSQGQNYGYTF. The J gene is TRBJ1-2, the V gene TRBV5-1, with D perhaps TRBD1 (6 bases). The germline V gene has CDR1 SGHRS and CDR2 YFSETQ. The CDR3 spans 13 residues. Trimming cost V 4 bases and J 2 bases, with 9 bases left between them. Combining the CDR3 with reference TRBV5-1 and TRBJ1-2 gives the whole variable domain KAGVTQTPRYLIKTRGQQVTLSCSPISGHRSVSWYQQTPGQGLQFLFEYFSETQRNKGNFPGRFSGRQFSNSRSEMNVSTLELGDSALYLCASSQGQNYGYTFGSGTRLTVV.

V gene TRBV11-2 combines with J gene TRBJ1-2; D not resolved. The germline gives CDR1 SGHAT, CDR2 FQNNGV. V was pared by 5 bases and J by 8 bases, with 18 bases between. The CDR3 sequence is 14 residues long. CDR3 sequence (DNA): TGTGCCAGCAGCCATGTCTCGGAGGCTGAAGGCTACACCTTC. This sequence encodes CASSHVSEAEGYTF.

In this sample, this clonotype turned up a few times. The J gene is TRBJ2-5, the V gene TRBV6-1; D unclear. Looked up from germline, CDR1 is MNHNS and CDR2 is SASEGT. V was trimmed by 7 bases and J by 1 base, leaving 13 bases between them. This CDR3 spans 14 amino acids. This CDR3 reads CASTQTRPQETQYF. As DNA, the CDR3 is TGTGCCAGCACACAGACAAGGCCCCAAGAGACCCAGTACTTC.

The chain uses TRBV6-5 and TRBJ1-5, with D possibly matching TRBD1 (5 bases). Germline V gene sequence: CDR1 MNHEY, CDR2 SVGAGI. This CDR3 region has 18 residues. The V gene lost 2 bases and the J gene lost 0 bases, with 17 bases spanning the gap. The CDR3 sequence is CASSYPGGGFYSNQPQHF. CDR3 nucleotide sequence: TGTGCCAGCAGTTACCCTGGGGGAGGCTTCTATAGCAATCAGCCCCAGCATTTT.

The V gene is TRBV7-9, the J gene TRBJ2-6, with 13 nucleotides matching TRBD2. CDR3 size: 18 residues. Germline CDR1 is SEHNR and CDR2 is FQNEAQ (reference sequence). V was clipped by 5 bases and J by 2 bases; unmatched bases: 6. CDR3 DNA: TGTGCCAGCAGCACAACTAGCGGGAGGGCCGCTGGGGCCAACGTCCTGACTTTC. Its protein is CASSTTSGRAAGANVLTF.

The V and J genes are TRBV12-3 or TRBV12-4 and TRBJ2-7, with a tentative D call TRBD2 (6 bases). CDR3 length: 14 amino acids. Trimming stripped 2 bases from V and 4 bases from J, with 12 bases between. The CDR3 DNA follows: TGTGCCAGCAGTTTAAGTGGCGGGGTTTACGAGCAGTACTTC. As protein: CASSLSGGVYEQYF.

The gene calls are TRBV5-1 and TRBJ1-1, with a weak D call TRBD1 (5 bases). Germline V gives CDR1 SGHRS, CDR2 YFSETQ. This CDR3 is built from 15 residues. Trimming shortened V by 4 bases and J by 0 bases, and 13 bases separated the two germline ends. DNA of the CDR3: TGCGCCAGCAGCGCCACTCGACAGATGAACACTGAAGCTTTCTTT. Its translation: CASSATRQMNTEAFF.

The chain uses TRBV2 and TRBJ1-1; D possibly corresponds to TRBD1 (5 bases). The CDR3 has 12 residues. In germline, CDR1 is SNHLY, CDR2 FYNNEI. V shed 8 bases and J shed 3 bases, with 10 bases lying between them. CDR3 nucleotides: TGTGCCAGCGACCGGGGGTACACTGAAGCTTTCTTT. Protein product: CASDRGYTEAFF.

The chain uses TRBV5-1 and TRBJ2-1, with TRBD2 matching 10 bases. The J segment lost 9 bases and the V segment lost 0 bases, leaving 6 bases of the junction unmatched. This CDR3 is 15 amino acids long. CDR1 is SGHRS, CDR2 YFSETQ, per germline. The CDR3 nucleotides read TGCGCCAGCAGCTTGGCCCTAGCGGGAGAGGGTGAGCAGTTCTTC. Protein product: CASSLALAGEGEQFF.

This clonotype showed up just once. The chain uses TRBV3-1 and TRBJ2-1; 10 bases fit TRBD2. The CDR3 sequence is 16 residues long. Germline values: CDR1 LGHDT, CDR2 YNNKEL (reference sequence). Unmatched junction bases numbered 6, after V lost 1 base and J lost 6 bases. CDR3 in amino acids: CASSQVVSSGGNEQFF. The DNA for the CDR3 is TGTGCCAGCAGCCAAGTAGTGTCTAGCGGGGGCAATGAGCAGTTCTTC.

The rearrangement joins TRBV29-1 to TRBJ1-3; D remains unclear. CDR1 is SQVTM, CDR2 ANQGSEA, per germline. The CDR3 covers 11 residues. V was trimmed by 7 bases and J by 2 bases, leaving 6 bases between them. The CDR3 nucleotides read TGCAGCGGCGGTACTGGAAACACCATATATTTT. It specifies CSGGTGNTIYF.

The V call is TRBV12-3 or TRBV12-4, the J call TRBJ2-3; D tentatively reads TRBD1 or TRBD2 (5 bases each). V shed 3 bases and J shed 0 bases, with 10 bases lying between them. There are 15 residues in the CDR3. CDR3 amino acids: CASSFMGESTDTQYF. In nucleotides, the CDR3 is TGTGCCAGCAGTTTTATGGGGGAGAGCACAGATACGCAGTATTTT.

The rearrangement links TRBV3-1 to TRBJ2-1, with 8 bases identical to TRBD1. This CDR3 contains 17 residues. V shed 0 bases, J shed 2 bases, and the junction held 6 bases outside the gene matches. Germline CDR1 is LGHDT and CDR2 is YNNKEL (reference sequence). This CDR3 reads CASSQESPGGAYNEQFF. The CDR3 bases are TGTGCCAGCAGCCAAGAGTCCCCAGGGGGCGCCTACAATGAGCAGTTCTTC.